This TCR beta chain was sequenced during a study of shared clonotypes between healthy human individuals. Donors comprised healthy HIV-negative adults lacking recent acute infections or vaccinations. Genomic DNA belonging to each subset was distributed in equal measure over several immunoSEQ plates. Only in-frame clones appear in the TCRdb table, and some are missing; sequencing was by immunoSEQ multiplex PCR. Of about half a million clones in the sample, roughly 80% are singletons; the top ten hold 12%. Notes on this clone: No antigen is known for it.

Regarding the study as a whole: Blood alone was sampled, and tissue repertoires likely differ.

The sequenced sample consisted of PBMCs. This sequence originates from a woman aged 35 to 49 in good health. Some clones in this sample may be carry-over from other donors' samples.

CDR3: CASSPRAYPYEQYF. For the CDR3, the DNA is TGTGCCAGCAGCCCCCGGGCTTACCCCTACGAGCAGTACTTC. The J gene is TRBJ2-7, the V gene TRBV7-2; D not resolved. There are 14 residues in the CDR3. Trimming left V 5 bases short and J 2 bases short, with 13 bases between. Germline V CDR1 and CDR2: SGHTA, FQGNSA.